This TCR beta chain was sequenced in a study of radiation and T cells in renal cell carcinoma. The sample's time point: baseline pretreatment blood. Treatment given: 15 Gy SBRT to primary tumor, nephrectomy 4 weeks later. Measured with immunoSEQ multiplex PCR; TCRdb has only the in-frame clones, and not every one. The sample includes 87,000 or so clones, about 88% of them seen just once. The V end was cut by 9 bases, the J end by 3 bases, with 13 bases between. CDR1 and CDR2 (germline): WNHNN, SYGVQD (reference sequence). The CDR3 loop spans 13 amino acids. Material: blood, obtained from a patient whose treatment included radiotherapy and nephrectomy. This chain uses TRBV10-1 with TRBJ2-3; D unresolved. The clonotype originates from a man aged 50-59 years with renal cell carcinoma. The CDR3 loop is CARVTLETDTQYF. The DNA for the CDR3 is TGCGCCAGGGTGACATTAGAAACAGATACGCAGTATTTT.